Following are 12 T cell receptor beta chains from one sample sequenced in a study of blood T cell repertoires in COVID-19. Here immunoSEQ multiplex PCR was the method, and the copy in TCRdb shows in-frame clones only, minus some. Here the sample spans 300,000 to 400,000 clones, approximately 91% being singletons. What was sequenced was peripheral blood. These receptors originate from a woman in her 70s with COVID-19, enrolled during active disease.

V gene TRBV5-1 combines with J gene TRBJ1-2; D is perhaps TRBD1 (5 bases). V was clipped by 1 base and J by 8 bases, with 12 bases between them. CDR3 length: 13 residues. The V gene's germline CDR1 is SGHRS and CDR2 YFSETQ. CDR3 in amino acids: CASSLPARGGYTF. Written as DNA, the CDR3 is TGCGCCAGCAGCTTGCCCGCCCGGGGGGGCTACACCTTC.

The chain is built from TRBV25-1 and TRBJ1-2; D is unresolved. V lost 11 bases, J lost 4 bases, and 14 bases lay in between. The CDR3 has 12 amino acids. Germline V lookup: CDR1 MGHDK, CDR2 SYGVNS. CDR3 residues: CASSGGVYGYTF. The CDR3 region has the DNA TGTGCCTCAAGCGGCGGGGTCTATGGCTACACCTTC.

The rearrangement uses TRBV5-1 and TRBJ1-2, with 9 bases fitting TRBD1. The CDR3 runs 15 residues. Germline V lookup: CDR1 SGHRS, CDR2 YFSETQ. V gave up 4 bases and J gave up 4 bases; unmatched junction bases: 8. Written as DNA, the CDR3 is TGCGCCAGCAGCGCGGGACAGGGAAAATTCTATGGCTACACCTTC. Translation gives CASSAGQGKFYGYTF.

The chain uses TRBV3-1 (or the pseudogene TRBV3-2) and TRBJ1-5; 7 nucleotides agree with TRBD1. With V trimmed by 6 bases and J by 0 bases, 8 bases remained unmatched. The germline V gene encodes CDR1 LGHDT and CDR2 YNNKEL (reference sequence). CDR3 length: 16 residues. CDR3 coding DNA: TGTGCCAGCAGTCTCGGGACAGATTATAGCAATCAGCCCCAGCATTTT. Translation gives CASSLGTDYSNQPQHF.

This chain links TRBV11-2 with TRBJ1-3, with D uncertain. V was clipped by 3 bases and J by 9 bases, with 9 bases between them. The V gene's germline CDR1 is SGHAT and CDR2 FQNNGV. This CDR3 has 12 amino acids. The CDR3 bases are TGTGCCAGCAGCTTTGCCGGGAGCACCATATATTTT. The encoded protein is CASSFAGSTIYF.

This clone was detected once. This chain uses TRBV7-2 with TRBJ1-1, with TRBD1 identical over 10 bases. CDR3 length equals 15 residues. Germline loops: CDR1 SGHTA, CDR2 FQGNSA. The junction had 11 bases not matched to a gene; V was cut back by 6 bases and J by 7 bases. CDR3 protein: CASRYLRDRGIEAFF. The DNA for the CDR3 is TGTGCCAGCAGGTACCTAAGGGACAGGGGAATTGAAGCTTTCTTT.

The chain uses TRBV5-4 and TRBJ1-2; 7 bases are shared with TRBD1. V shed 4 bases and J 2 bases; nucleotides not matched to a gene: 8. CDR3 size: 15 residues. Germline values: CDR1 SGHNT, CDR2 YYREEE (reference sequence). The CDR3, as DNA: TGTGCCAGCAGCCTAAGACAGGGAAGCAACTATGGCTACACCTTC. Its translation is CASSLRQGSNYGYTF.

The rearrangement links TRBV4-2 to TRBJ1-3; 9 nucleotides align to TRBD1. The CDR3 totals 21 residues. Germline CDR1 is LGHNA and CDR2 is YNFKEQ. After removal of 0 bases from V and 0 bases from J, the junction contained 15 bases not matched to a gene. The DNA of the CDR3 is TGTGCCAGCAGCCAAGATTATCGGGTGACAGGGGGAGAAGCCTCTGGAAACACCATATATTTT. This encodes CASSQDYRVTGGEASGNTIYF.

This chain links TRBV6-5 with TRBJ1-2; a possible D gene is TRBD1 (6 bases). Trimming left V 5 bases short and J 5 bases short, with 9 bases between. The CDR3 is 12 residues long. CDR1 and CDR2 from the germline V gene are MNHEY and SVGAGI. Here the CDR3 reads CASSKGGYGYTF. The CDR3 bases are TGTGCCAGCAGTAAGGGGGGGTATGGCTACACCTTC.

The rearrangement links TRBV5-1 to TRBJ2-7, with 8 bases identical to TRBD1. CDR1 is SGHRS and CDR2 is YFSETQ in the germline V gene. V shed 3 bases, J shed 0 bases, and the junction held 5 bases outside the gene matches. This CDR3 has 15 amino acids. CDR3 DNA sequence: TGCGCCAGCAGCTCGACAGGGGTCAGCTCCTACGAGCAGTACTTC. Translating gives CASSSTGVSSYEQYF.

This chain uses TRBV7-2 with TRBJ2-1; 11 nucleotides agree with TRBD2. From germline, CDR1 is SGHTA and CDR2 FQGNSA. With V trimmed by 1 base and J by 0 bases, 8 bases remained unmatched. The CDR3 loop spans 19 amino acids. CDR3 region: CASSLVGLAGIVSYNEQFF. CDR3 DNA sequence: TGTGCCAGCAGCTTAGTTGGACTAGCGGGCATCGTCTCCTACAATGAGCAGTTCTTC.

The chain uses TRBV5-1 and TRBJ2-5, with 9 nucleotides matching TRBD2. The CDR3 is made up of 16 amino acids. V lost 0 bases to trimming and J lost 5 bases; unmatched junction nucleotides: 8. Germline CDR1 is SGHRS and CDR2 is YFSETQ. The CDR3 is CASSLGLAGETETQYF. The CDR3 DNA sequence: TGCGCCAGCAGCTTGGGTTTAGCGGGGGAAACGGAGACCCAGTACTTC.